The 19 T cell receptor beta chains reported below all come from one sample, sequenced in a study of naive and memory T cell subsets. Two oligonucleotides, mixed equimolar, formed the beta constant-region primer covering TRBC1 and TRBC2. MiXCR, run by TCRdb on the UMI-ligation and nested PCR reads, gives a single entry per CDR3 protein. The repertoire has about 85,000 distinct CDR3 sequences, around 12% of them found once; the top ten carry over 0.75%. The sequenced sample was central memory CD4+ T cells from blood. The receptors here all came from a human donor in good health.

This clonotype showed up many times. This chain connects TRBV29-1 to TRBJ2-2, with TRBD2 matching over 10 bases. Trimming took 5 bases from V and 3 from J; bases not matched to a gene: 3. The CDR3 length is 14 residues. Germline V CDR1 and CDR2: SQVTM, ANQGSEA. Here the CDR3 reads CSVTSGRDTGELFF. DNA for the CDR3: TGCAGCGTTACCAGCGGGAGGGACACCGGGGAGCTGTTTTTT.

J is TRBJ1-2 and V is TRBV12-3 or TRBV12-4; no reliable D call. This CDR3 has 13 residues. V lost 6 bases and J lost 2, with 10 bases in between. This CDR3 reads CASSAKANYGYTF. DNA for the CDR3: TGTGCCAGCAGCGCCAAGGCCAACTATGGCTACACCTTC.

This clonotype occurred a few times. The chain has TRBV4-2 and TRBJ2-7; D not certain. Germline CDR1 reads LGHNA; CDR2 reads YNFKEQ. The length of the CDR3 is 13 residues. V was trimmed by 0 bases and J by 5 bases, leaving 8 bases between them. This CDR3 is CASSQEVRNEQYF. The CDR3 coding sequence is TGTGCCAGCAGCCAAGAGGTTCGAAACGAGCAGTACTTC.

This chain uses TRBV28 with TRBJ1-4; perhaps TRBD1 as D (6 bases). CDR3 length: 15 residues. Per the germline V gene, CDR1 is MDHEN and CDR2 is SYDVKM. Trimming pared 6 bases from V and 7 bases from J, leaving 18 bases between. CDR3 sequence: CASSLSRGRVEKLFF. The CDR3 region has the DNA TGTGCCAGCAGCCTTTCCAGGGGAAGGGTTGAAAAACTGTTTTTT.

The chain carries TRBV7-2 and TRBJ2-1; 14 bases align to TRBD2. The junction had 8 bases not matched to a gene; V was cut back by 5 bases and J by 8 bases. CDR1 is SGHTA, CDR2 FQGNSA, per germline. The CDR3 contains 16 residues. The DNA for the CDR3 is TGTGCCAGCAGCCCCCGGACTAGCGGGAGGAGGGATGAGCAGTTCTTC. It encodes CASSPRTSGRRDEQFF.

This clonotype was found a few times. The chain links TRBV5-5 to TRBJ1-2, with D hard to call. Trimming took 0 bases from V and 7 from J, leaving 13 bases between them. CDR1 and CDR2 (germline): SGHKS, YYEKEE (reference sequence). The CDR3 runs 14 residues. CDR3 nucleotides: TGTGCCAGCAGCTTGGCCGGATTTACTGGTGGCTACACCTTC. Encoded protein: CASSLAGFTGGYTF. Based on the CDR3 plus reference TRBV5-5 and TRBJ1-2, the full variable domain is DAGVTQSPTHLIKTRGQQVTLRCSPISGHKSVSWYQQVLGQGPQFIFQYYEKEERGRGNFPDRFSARQFPNYSSELNVNALLLGDSALYLCASSLAGFTGGYTFGSGTRLTVV.

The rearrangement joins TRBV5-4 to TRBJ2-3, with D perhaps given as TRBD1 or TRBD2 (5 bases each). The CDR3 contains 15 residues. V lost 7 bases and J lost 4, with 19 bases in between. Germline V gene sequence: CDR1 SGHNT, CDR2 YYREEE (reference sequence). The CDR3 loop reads CASYSGTPRADTQYF. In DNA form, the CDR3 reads TGTGCCAGCTACTCCGGGACCCCCCGGGCAGATACGCAGTATTTT.

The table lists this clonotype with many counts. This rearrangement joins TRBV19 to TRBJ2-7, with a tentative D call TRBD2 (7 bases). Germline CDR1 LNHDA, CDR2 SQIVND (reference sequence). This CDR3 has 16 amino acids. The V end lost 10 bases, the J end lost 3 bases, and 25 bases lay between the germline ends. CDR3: CATTHDGGGSVYEQYF. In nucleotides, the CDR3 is TGTGCCACCACTCATGACGGGGGCGGGAGCGTCTACGAGCAGTACTTC.

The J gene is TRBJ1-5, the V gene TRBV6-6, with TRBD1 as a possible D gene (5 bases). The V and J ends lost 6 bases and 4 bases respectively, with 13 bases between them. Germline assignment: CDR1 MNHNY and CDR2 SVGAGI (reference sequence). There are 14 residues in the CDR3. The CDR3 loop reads CASSAGPMNQPQHF. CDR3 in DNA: TGTGCCAGCAGCGCGGGACCGATGAATCAGCCCCAGCATTTT.

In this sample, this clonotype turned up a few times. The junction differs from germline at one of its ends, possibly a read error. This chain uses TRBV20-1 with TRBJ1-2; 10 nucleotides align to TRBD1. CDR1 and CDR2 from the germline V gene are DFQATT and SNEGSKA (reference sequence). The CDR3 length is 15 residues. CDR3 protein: CSARDPGQGNYGYTF. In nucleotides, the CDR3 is TGCAGTGCTCGAGACCCGGGACAGGGGAACTATGGCTACACCTTC.

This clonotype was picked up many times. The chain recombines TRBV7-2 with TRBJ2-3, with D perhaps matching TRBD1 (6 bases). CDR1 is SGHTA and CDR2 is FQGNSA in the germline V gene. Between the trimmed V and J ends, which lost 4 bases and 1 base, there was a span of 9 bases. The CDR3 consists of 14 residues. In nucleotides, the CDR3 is TGTGCCAGCAGCTCCGGACAGCGCACAGATACGCAGTATTTT. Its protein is CASSSGQRTDTQYF.

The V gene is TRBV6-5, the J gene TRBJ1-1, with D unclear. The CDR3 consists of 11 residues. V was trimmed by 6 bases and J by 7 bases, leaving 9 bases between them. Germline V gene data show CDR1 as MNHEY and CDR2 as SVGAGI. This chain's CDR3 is CASSRDYEAFF. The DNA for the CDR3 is TGTGCCAGCAGCCGTGATTATGAAGCTTTCTTT.

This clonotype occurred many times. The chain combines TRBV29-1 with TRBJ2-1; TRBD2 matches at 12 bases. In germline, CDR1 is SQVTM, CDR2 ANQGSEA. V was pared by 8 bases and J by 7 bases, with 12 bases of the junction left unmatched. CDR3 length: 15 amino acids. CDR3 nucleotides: TGCAGCCACAGTTGGGTGACTAGCGGGAGTAATGAGCAGTTCTTC. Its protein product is CSHSWVTSGSNEQFF.

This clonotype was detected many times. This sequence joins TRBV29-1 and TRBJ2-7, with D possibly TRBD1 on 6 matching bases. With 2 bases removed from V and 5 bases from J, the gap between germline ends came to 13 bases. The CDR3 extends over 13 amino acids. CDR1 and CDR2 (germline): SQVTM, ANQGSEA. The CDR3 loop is CSVESQGRNEQYF. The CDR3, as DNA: TGCAGCGTTGAATCTCAGGGGAGAAACGAGCAGTACTTC.

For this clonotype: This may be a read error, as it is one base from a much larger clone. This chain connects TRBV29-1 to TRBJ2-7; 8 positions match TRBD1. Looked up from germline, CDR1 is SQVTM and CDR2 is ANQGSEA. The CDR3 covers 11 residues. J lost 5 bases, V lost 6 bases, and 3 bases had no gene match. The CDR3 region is CSVLTGDEQYF. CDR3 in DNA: TGCAGCGTGTTGACAGGGGACGAGCAGTACTTC.

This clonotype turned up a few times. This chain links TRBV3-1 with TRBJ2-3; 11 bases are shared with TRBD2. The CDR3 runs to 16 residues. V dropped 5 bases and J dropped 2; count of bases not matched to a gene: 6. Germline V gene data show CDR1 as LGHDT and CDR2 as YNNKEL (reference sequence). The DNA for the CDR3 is TGTGCCAGCAGCGCCGGGACTAGCGGTATCACAGATACGCAGTATTTT. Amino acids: CASSAGTSGITDTQYF.

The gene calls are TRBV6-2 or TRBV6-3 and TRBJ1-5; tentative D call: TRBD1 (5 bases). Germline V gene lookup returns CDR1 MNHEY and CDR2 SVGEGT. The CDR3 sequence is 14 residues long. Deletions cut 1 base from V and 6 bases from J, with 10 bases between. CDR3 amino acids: CASSYLQGPQPQHF. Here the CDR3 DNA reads TGTGCCAGCAGTTACTTGCAGGGCCCTCAGCCCCAGCATTTT.

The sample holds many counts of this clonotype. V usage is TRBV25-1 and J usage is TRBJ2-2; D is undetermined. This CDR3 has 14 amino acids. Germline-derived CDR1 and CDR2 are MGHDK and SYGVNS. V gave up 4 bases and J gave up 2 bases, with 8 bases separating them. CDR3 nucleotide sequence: TGTGCCAGCAGTGCAACGGGCAACACCGGGGAGCTGTTTTTT. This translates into CASSATGNTGELFF.

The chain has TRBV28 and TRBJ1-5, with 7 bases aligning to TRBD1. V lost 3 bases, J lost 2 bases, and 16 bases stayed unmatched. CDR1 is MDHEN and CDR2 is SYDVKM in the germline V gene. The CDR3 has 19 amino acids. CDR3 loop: CASSFVKGGYGGGNQPQHF. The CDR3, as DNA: TGTGCCAGCAGTTTTGTGAAAGGGGGCTATGGAGGTGGCAATCAGCCCCAGCATTTT.